This T cell receptor beta chain was documented in a study of blood T cell repertoires in COVID-19. The CDR3 contains 16 residues. Germline lookup yields CDR1 MGHRA and CDR2 YSYEKL. Unmatched junction bases numbered 6, after V lost 3 bases and J lost 2 bases. Here immunoSEQ multiplex PCR was the method, and the copy in TCRdb shows in-frame clones only, minus some. This table holds 260,000 or so clones, 85% found once. The chain is built from TRBV4-1 and TRBJ2-7; 11 bases map to TRBD1. The TCR comes from a woman aged 50 to 65 who had recovered from COVID-19. The sequencing input was PBMCs or T cells enriched from blood (not recorded which). This CDR3 reads CASSHTPGQGAYEQYF. As DNA, the CDR3 is TGCGCCAGCAGCCACACCCCGGGACAGGGGGCCTACGAGCAGTACTTC.